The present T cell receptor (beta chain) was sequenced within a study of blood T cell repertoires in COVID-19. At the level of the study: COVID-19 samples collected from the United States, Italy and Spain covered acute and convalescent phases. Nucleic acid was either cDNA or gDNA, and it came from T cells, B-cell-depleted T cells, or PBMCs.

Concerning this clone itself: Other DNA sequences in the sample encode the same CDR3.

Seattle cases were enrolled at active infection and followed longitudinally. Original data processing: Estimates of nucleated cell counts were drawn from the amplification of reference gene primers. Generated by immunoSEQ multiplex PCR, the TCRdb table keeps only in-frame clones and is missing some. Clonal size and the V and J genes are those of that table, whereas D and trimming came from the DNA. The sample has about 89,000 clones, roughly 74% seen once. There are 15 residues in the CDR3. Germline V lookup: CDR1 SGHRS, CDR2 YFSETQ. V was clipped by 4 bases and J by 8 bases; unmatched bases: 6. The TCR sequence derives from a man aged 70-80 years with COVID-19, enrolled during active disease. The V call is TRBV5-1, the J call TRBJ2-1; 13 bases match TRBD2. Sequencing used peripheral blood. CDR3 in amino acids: CASSPGLAGVDEQFF. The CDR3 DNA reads TGCGCCAGCAGCCCCGGACTAGCGGGAGTAGATGAGCAGTTCTTC. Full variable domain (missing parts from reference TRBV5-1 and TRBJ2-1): KAGVTQTPRYLIKTRGQQVTLSCSPISGHRSVSWYQQTPGQGLQFLFEYFSETQRNKGNFPGRFSGRQFSNSRSEMNVSTLELGDSALYLCASSPGLAGVDEQFFGPGTRLTVL.